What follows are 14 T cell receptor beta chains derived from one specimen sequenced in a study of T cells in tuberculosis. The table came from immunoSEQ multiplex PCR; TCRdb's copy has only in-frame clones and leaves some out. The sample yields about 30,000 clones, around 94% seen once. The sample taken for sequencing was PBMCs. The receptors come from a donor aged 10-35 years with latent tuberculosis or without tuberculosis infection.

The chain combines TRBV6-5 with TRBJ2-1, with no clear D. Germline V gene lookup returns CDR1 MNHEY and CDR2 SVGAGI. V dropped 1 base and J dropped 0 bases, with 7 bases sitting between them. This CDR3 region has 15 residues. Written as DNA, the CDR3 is TGTGCCAGCAGTTACTTATCCTCCTCCTACAATGAGCAGTTCTTC. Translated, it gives CASSYLSSSYNEQFF.

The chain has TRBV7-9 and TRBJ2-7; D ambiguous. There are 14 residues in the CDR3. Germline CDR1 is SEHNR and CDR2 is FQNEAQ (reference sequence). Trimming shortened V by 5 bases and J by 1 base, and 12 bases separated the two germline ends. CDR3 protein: CASSPSHNSYEQYF. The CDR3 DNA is TGTGCCAGCAGCCCCTCTCACAATTCCTACGAGCAGTACTTC.

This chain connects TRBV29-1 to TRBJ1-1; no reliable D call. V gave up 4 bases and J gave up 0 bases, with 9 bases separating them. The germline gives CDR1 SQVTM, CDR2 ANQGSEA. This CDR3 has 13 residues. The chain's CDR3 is CSVAGLMNTEAFF. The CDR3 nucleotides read TGCAGCGTTGCGGGTTTGATGAACACTGAAGCTTTCTTT. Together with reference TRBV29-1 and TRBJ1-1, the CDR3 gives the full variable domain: SAVISQKPSRDICQRGTSLTIQCQVDSQVTMMFWYRQQPGQSLTLIATANQGSEATYESGFVIDKFPISRPNLTFSTLTVSNMSPEDSSIYLCSVAGLMNTEAFFGQGTRLTVV.

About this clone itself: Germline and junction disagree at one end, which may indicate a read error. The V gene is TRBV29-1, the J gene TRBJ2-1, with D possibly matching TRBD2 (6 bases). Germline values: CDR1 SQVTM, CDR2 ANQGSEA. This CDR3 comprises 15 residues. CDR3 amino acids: CSAEGDSGFYNEQFF. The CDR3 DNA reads TGCAGCGCTGAAGGCGATAGCGGATTCTACAATGAGCAGTTCTTC.

CDR3 bases: TGTGCCAGCAGCGTAGCTACGGGGAATGAGCAGTTCTTC. It encodes CASSVATGNEQFF. J is TRBJ2-1 and V is TRBV9, with D perhaps TRBD2 (5 bases). The germline V gene encodes CDR1 SGDLS and CDR2 YYNGEE. The CDR3 sequence is 13 residues long. With 0 bases removed from V and 7 bases from J, the gap between germline ends came to 8 bases.

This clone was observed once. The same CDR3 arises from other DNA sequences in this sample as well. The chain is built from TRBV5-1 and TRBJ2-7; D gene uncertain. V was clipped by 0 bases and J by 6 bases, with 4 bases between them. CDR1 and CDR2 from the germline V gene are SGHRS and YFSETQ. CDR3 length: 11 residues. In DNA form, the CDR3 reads TGCGCCAGCAGCTTGGCGGGCGAGCAGTACTTC. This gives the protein CASSLAGEQYF.

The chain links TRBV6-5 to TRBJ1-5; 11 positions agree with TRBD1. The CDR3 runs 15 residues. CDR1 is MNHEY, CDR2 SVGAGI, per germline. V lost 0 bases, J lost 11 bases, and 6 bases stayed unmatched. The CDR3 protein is CASSYSRTGGGTQHF. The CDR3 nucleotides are TGTGCCAGCAGTTACTCTAGGACAGGGGGCGGGACCCAGCATTTT.

The CDR3, as DNA: TGTGCCAGCAGCTTGGCTGGACAGGGCCATGAAAAACTGTTTTTT. It yields the protein CASSLAGQGHEKLFF. The chain uses TRBV5-5 and TRBJ1-4, with 8 nucleotides matching TRBD1. Trimming cost V 0 bases and J 6 bases; bases outside gene matches: 4. The CDR3 is 15 residues long. From germline, CDR1 is SGHKS and CDR2 YYEKEE (reference sequence).

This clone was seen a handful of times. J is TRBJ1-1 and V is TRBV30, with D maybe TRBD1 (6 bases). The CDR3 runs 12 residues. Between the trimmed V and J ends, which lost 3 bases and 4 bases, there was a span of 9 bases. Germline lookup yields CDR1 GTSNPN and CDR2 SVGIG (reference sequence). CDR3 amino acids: CAWRAGVTEAFF. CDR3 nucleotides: TGTGCCTGGAGGGCAGGGGTCACTGAAGCTTTCTTT.

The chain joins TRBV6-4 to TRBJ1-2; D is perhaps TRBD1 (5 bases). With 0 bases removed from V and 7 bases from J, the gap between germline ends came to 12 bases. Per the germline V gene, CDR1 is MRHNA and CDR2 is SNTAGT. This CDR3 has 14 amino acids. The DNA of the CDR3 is TGTGCCAGCAGTGACTCGCGGGGGGACGCTGGCTACACCTTC. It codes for CASSDSRGDAGYTF.

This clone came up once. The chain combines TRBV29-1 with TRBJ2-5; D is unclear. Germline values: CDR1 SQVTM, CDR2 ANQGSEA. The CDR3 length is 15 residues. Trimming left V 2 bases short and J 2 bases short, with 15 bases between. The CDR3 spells CSVEFRLAVQETQYF. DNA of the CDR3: TGCAGCGTTGAATTCCGTTTGGCAGTACAAGAGACCCAGTACTTC.

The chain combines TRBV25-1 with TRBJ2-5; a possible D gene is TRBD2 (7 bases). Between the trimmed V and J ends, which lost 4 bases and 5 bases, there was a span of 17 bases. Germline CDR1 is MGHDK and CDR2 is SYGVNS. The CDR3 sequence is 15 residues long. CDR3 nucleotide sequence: TGTGCCAGCAGTGCTTGGGGGGGCGTGTCGGAGACCCAGTACTTC. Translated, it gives CASSAWGGVSETQYF.

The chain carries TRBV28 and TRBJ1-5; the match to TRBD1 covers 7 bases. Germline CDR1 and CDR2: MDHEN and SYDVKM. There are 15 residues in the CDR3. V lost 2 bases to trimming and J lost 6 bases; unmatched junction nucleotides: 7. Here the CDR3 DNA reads TGTGCCAGCAGTTTAAACAGGGGATTCCCTCAGCCCCAGCATTTT. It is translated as CASSLNRGFPQPQHF.

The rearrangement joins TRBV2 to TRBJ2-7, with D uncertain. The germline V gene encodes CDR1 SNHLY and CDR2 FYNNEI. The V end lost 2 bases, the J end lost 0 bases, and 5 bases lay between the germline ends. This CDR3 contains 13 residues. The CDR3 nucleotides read TGTGCCAGCAGTGAACCGTTCTCCTACGAGCAGTACTTC. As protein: CASSEPFSYEQYF.